This T cell receptor beta chain appears in the sequencing data of a study of PD-1 blockade in classical Hodgkin lymphoma. Study overall: Nivolumab was administered to patients intravenously at 3 mg/kg every 2 weeks. General study points: Reported baseline diversity: healthy donors highest, relapsed/refractory patients lowest. A significant rise in TCR diversity was seen by C4D1 for CD4+ cells but not for CD8+ cells. Those achieving complete response showed baseline diversity like newly diagnosed patients.

The CDR3 contains 14 residues. CDR1 and CDR2 from the germline V gene are SGDLS and YYNGEE. The ends were cut back, 3 bases at V and 6 bases at J, with 10 bases in the middle. A few counts support this clone. Its antigen is still unknown. Described time point: cycle 4 day 1 (C4D1), after 6 weeks of nivolumab. Every patient experienced relapse after autologous stem cell transplantation, and brentuximab vedotin exposure varied. The protocol was immunoSEQ multiplex PCR, while the TCRdb copy is restricted to in-frame clones and leaves out a portion. The sample gives some 30,000 clones, roughly four fifths of which show up once; approximately 17% is in the top ten.

Sequenced material: peripheral blood mononuclear cells (PBMCs), taken before the fourth cycle of nivolumab. The sequence was obtained from a human donor with classical Hodgkin lymphoma. The V gene is TRBV9, the J gene TRBJ1-6; D ambiguous. CDR3 bases: TGTGCCAGCAGCGCCGCGGACGGTAATTCACCCCTCCACTTT. This translates into CASSAADGNSPLHF.